This entry concerns a single T cell receptor beta chain. This CDR3 contains 14 residues. V was cut by 1 base and J by 6 bases, with 12 bases left in between. CDR1 is SGHVS and CDR2 is FNYEAQ in the germline V gene. The data stem from a study of cytomegalovirus exposure and HLA in healthy donors. The study ran its PCR with 60 Vbeta and 13 Jbeta primers. Profiled with immunoSEQ multiplex PCR; TCRdb holds only in-frame clones, not every one. The sample lists about 130,000 clones, over 70% occurring once. J is TRBJ1-1 and V is TRBV7-6; the D is unclear. This receptor was identified in a man younger than 45 in good health and CMV-seronegative. The sequenced material came from PBMCs. The CDR3 DNA is TGTGCCAGCAGCTTAGGCCTCGGCGGGTCTGAAGCTTTCTTT. Translation: CASSLGLGGSEAFF.